The T cell receptor (beta chain) described here comes from a study of blood T cell repertoires in COVID-19. The overall study: The analysed material was cDNA or gDNA that came from T cells, B-cell-depleted T cells, or PBMCs.

The CDR3 sequence is 16 residues long. Germline-derived CDR1 and CDR2 are ENHRY and SYGVKD. V trimming: 0 bases; J trimming: 8 bases; junction bases outside the gene matches: 9. Under the authors' procedure: Reference gene primer amplification yielded estimated nucleated cell counts. Profiled with immunoSEQ multiplex PCR; TCRdb holds only in-frame clones, not every one. That table gives V, J and clone size, and the DNA gave D and trimming. The data hold about 140,000 clones, with around 86% observed a single time. The V call is TRBV10-3, the J call TRBJ2-1, with 8 bases matching TRBD1. The source material was peripheral blood. This TCR was sampled from a man aged 50 or older with active COVID-19. CDR3 nucleotide sequence: TGTGCCATCAGTGAGTCGGGCGCCAGGGGGCGGGATGAGCAGTTCTTC. Encoded protein: CAISESGARGRDEQFF.